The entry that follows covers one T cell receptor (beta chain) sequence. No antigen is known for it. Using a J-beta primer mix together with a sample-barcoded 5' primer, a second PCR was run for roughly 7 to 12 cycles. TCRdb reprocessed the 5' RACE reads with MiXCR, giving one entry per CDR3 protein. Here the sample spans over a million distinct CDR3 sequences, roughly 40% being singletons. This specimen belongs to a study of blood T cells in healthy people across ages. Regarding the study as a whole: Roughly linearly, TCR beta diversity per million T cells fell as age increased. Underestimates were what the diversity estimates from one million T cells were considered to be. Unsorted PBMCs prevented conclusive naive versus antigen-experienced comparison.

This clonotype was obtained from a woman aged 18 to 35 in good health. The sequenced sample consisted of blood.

CDR3 region: CASSSAGTPTPTSYEQYF. The CDR3 bases are TGTGCCAGCAGCTCCGCCGGGACTCCAACCCCTACGAGCTACGAGCAGTACTTC. The chain joins TRBV7-9 to TRBJ2-7, with TRBD2 as a possible D gene (6 bases). The V end lost 4 bases, the J end lost 3 bases, and 25 bases lay between the germline ends. The CDR3 runs to 18 residues. Looked up from germline, CDR1 is SEHNR and CDR2 is FQNEAQ (reference sequence).